Given below is one TCR beta chain in context. The target antigen is unknown. The record originates from a study of Ad26.COV2.S vaccination and SARS-CoV-2 variants. Germline CDR1 is SGDLS and CDR2 is YYNGEE. This CDR3 spans 16 amino acids. The germline V and J ends were trimmed by 5 bases and 1 base, with 17 bases remaining between them. Study results and limitations: Comparable non-spike TCR breadth was observed in vaccine and placebo recipients. There was a possibility that the TCR breadth and depth analyses underestimated total T cell responses.

The data were produced by immunoSEQ multiplex PCR, yet TCRdb's version contains in-frame clones alone and is incomplete. This sample has roughly 380,000 clones, with around 90% found just once. The TCR sequence derives from a human donor who had recovered from COVID-19. This sample comprised peripheral blood, obtained after recovery from COVID-19. The J gene is TRBJ2-3, the V gene TRBV9; maybe TRBD2 (6 bases). CDR3 DNA sequence: TGTGCCAGCAGTCATGGGACTGCCCCTGGCACAGATACGCAGTATTTT. Its translation is CASSHGTAPGTDTQYF.